There are a few counts of the clone carrying this T cell receptor (beta chain). What it binds is unknown. Breast cancer patients provided tissue from their axillary draining lymph nodes. This sample was included in a study of breast tumors, draining lymph nodes, adjacent tissues. Study results and limitations: Compared with lymph nodes, tumors were less diverse; compared with nontumor tissue, more.

TCRdb used MiXCR to reprocess the multiplex PCR reads, holding one entry per CDR3 protein. The data contain about 150,000 distinct CDR3 sequences, approximately 20% of them singletons. The length of the CDR3 is 16 residues. The germline V gene encodes CDR1 LNHNV and CDR2 YYDKDF (reference sequence). V lost 5 bases, J lost 3 bases, and 8 bases stayed unmatched. The rearrangement joins TRBV15 to TRBJ1-4, with 8 bases fitting TRBD1. The clonotype was recovered from a female donor with breast cancer. Some clones in this sample may be carry-over from other donors' samples. The sequenced sample consisted of axillary lymph node tissue. The CDR3 DNA sequence: TGTGCCACCAGCCCACGACAGGGGAGGGCTAATGAAAAACTGTTTTTT. Translating it yields CATSPRQGRANEKLFF.